The present T cell receptor beta chain was sequenced within a study of blood T cell repertoires in COVID-19. In this sample, this clone turned up once. TCRdb's copy holds only in-frame clones and misses some; the assay was immunoSEQ multiplex PCR. The sample records roughly 260,000 clones, 87% being singletons. Trimming took 5 bases from V and 4 from J; bases not matched to a gene: 10. From germline, CDR1 is SQVTM and CDR2 ANQGSEA. The CDR3 spans 14 residues. The sequence derives from a woman under 40 with acute COVID-19. Input material: PBMCs or T cells enriched from blood (not recorded which). The chain employs TRBV29-1 and TRBJ2-7; 8 bases fit TRBD1. For the CDR3, the DNA is TGCAGCGTTCTCCCCGACAGGGGCCCTTACGAGCAGTACTTC. Amino acids: CSVLPDRGPYEQYF.